One sample yielded the 19 T cell receptor beta chains listed below, sequenced in a study of T-cell memory formation after mild COVID-19. TCRdb independently ran MiXCR on the 5' RACE reads; one entry per CDR3 protein. The table shows a few hundred thousand distinct CDR3 sequences, with approximately 23% occurring only once. Sequencing was done on a sample of PBMCs or a T cell subset sorted from them (not recorded which). These receptors were collected from an adult woman who had mild COVID-19 (a few samples of this study predate the infection). Cell type and time point are not known.

V is TRBV27 and J is TRBJ1-1, with D possibly being TRBD1 (6 bases). CDR1 MNHEY and CDR2 SMNVEV come from the germline V gene (reference sequence). CDR3 length: 13 amino acids. The V gene lost 6 bases and the J gene lost 4 bases, with 12 bases spanning the gap. CDR3 in amino acids: CASSFIQGTEAFF. CDR3 DNA: TGTGCCAGCAGCTTTATACAGGGCACTGAAGCTTTCTTT.

DNA of the CDR3: TGTGCCAGCAGTTACTCAGGGGTAGCGGGGAGACAAGAGACCCAGTACTTC. The encoded protein is CASSYSGVAGRQETQYF. The V call is TRBV6-5, the J call TRBJ2-5; 8 bases are shared with TRBD2. The germline gives CDR1 MNHEY, CDR2 SVGAGI. This CDR3 spans 17 amino acids. J gave up 2 bases and V 0 bases, and 8 bases lay outside the gene matches.

This chain uses TRBV15 with TRBJ2-2; D remains ambiguous. Germline CDR1 reads LNHNV; CDR2 reads YYDKDF (reference sequence). The CDR3 runs 13 residues. V was shortened by 6 bases and J by 1 base, with 6 bases between the two germline ends. Written as DNA, the CDR3 is TGTGCCACCAGACGACAGAACACCGGGGAGCTGTTTTTT. Its translation: CATRRQNTGELFF.

This clonotype was counted only a few times. The CDR3 DNA sequence: TGTGCCAGCAGAGAAAAGAATCAGCCCCAGCATTTT. This translates into CASREKNQPQHF. J is TRBJ1-5 and V is TRBV14; no clear D. From germline, CDR1 is SGHDN and CDR2 FVKESK. The germline V and J ends were trimmed by 6 bases and 4 bases, with 7 bases remaining between them. CDR3 size: 12 residues.

V and J are TRBV6-5 and TRBJ2-1; no firm D call. CDR1 and CDR2 from the germline V gene are MNHEY and SVGAGI. The CDR3 has 14 amino acids. The germline V and J ends were trimmed by 0 bases and 12 bases, with 15 bases remaining between them. In DNA, the CDR3 is TGTGCCAGCAGTTACTCCCATGAGGTAAAGGGGCAGTTCTTC. Amino acids: CASSYSHEVKGQFF.

The V and J genes are TRBV12-3 or TRBV12-4 and TRBJ2-1; 11 bases are shared with TRBD2. The CDR3 sequence is 13 residues long. With 5 bases clipped from V and 14 bases from J, the junction kept 8 bases outside the gene matches. In DNA form, the CDR3 reads TGTGCCAGCAGTAACAGACTAGCGGGGCAGAAGTTCTTC. Its translation: CASSNRLAGQKFF.

The chain links TRBV24-1 to TRBJ2-5; the D gene is possibly TRBD1 (6 bases). The V end lost 3 bases, the J end lost 4 bases, and 17 bases lay between the germline ends. The CDR3 is made up of 16 amino acids. Germline loops: CDR1 KGHDR, CDR2 SFDVKD. For the CDR3, the DNA is TGTGCCACCAGTGATGCAACAGGGTGGTCCGGAGAGACCCAGTACTTC. This codes for CATSDATGWSGETQYF.

The rearrangement joins TRBV7-9 to TRBJ2-7; 9 nucleotides match TRBD1. Germline V gene sequence: CDR1 SEHNR, CDR2 FQNEAQ (reference sequence). Unmatched junction bases numbered 6, after V lost 4 bases and J lost 2 bases. The CDR3 spans 15 residues. The DNA for the CDR3 is TGTGCCAGCAGCTCTAACAGGGGGCTCACCTACGAGCAGTACTTC. Translating it yields CASSSNRGLTYEQYF. The variable domain in full, with the rest retrieved from reference TRBV7-9 and TRBJ2-7, is DTGVSQNPRHKITKRGQNVTFRCDPISEHNRLYWYRQTLGQGPEFLTYFQNEAQLEKSRLLSDRFSAERPKGSFSTLEIQRTEQGDSAMYLCASSSNRGLTYEQYFGPGTRLTVT.

The table lists this clonotype with a few counts. This chain uses TRBV7-6 with TRBJ1-5; D gene unclear. Germline values: CDR1 SGHVS, CDR2 FNYEAQ. The CDR3 has 13 amino acids. Trimming pared 5 bases from V and 4 bases from J, leaving 9 bases between. The CDR3, as DNA: TGTGCCAGCAGCCATGAACCTAATCAGCCCCAGCATTTT. As protein: CASSHEPNQPQHF.

This clonotype has just a few counts. This chain uses TRBV7-9 with TRBJ2-1; no clear D gene. Trimming removed 6 bases from V and 5 bases from J, with 8 bases in between. The CDR3 has 12 amino acids. CDR1 and CDR2 from the germline V gene are SEHNR and FQNEAQ (reference sequence). This CDR3 is CASRIENNEQFF. The CDR3 nucleotides read TGTGCCAGCAGAATAGAAAACAATGAGCAGTTCTTC.

The rearrangement joins TRBV7-6 to TRBJ2-1; 12 positions agree with TRBD1. This CDR3 has 18 residues. V shed 3 bases, J shed 8 bases, and the junction held 14 bases outside the gene matches. Germline CDR1 and CDR2: SGHVS and FNYEAQ. CDR3: CASSFPIARDRGLDEQFF. DNA for the CDR3: TGTGCCAGCAGCTTTCCTATCGCCCGGGACAGGGGGCTAGATGAGCAGTTCTTC.

This sequence joins TRBV5-6 and TRBJ1-2, with 7 bases that match TRBD1. The V gene end was trimmed by 4 bases and the J gene end by 4 bases; junction bases not matched to a gene: 19. The CDR3 spans 18 residues. Germline V gene sequence: CDR1 SGHDT, CDR2 YYEEEE. The CDR3 region is CASSRGDSPFGGGYGYTF. DNA for the CDR3: TGTGCCAGCAGCCGTGGGGACAGCCCATTCGGGGGGGGCTATGGCTACACCTTC.

This clonotype was observed once. The chain combines TRBV20-1 with TRBJ2-7, with a tentative D call TRBD2 (5 bases). Germline V gene lookup returns CDR1 DFQATT and CDR2 SNEGSKA (reference sequence). This CDR3 contains 15 residues. V dropped 0 bases and J dropped 3 bases, with 15 bases sitting between them. CDR3 in amino acids: CSARDRPGFGYEQYF. As DNA, the CDR3 is TGCAGTGCTAGAGATCGCCCGGGGTTCGGCTACGAGCAGTACTTC.

The chain is built from TRBV4-1 and TRBJ1-3, with D unclear. This CDR3 comprises 15 residues. Germline V gene lookup returns CDR1 MGHRA and CDR2 YSYEKL. V was clipped by 2 bases and J by 4 bases, with 12 bases between them. In nucleotides, the CDR3 is TGCGCCAGCAGCCAACTGCCCGGGCTCGGAAACACCATATATTTT. Its protein product is CASSQLPGLGNTIYF.

The V and J genes are TRBV30 and TRBJ2-7; the D gene could be TRBD1 or TRBD2 (5 bases each). The CDR3 loop spans 13 amino acids. V was clipped by 2 bases and J by 6 bases, with 14 bases between them. Germline CDR1 is GTSNPN and CDR2 is SVGIG (reference sequence). The CDR3 reads CAWSYSGGGEQYF. In DNA form, the CDR3 reads TGTGCCTGGAGTTACTCTGGGGGTGGCGAGCAGTACTTC. The full variable domain, rest sourced from reference TRBV30 and TRBJ2-7, is SQTIHQWPATLVQPVGSPLSLECTVEGTSNPNLYWYRQAAGRGLQLLFYSVGIGQISSEVPQNLSASRPQDRQFILSSKKLLLSDSGFYLCAWSYSGGGEQYFGPGTRLTVT.

This clonotype was counted a few times. The V call is TRBV5-4, the J call TRBJ2-1; TRBD2 matches 8 bases. With 4 bases clipped from V and 0 bases from J, the junction kept 9 bases outside the gene matches. CDR3 length: 17 residues. The germline V gene encodes CDR1 SGHNT and CDR2 YYREEE (reference sequence). CDR3 nucleotide sequence: TGTGCCAGCAGCCCTTCTTTAGCGGGGAGCTCCTACAATGAGCAGTTCTTC. Its translation: CASSPSLAGSSYNEQFF.

This clonotype was observed a few times. The chain has TRBV4-1 and TRBJ2-3, with D possibly called TRBD1 or TRBD2 (6 bases each). From germline, CDR1 is MGHRA and CDR2 YSYEKL. The CDR3 length is 16 residues. With 0 bases removed from V and 6 bases from J, the gap between germline ends came to 16 bases. This CDR3 reads CASSQESGGGGDTQYF. As DNA, the CDR3 is TGCGCCAGCAGCCAAGAAAGCGGCGGAGGGGGGGATACGCAGTATTTT.

The chain is built from TRBV7-6 and TRBJ1-5, with D perhaps TRBD1 (6 bases). Germline V gene sequence: CDR1 SGHVS, CDR2 FNYEAQ. The CDR3 length is 16 residues. The V and J ends lost 5 bases and 2 bases respectively, with 16 bases between them. This CDR3 reads CASSQPRGAGNQPQHF. The CDR3 DNA follows: TGTGCCAGCAGCCAGCCGAGGGGGGCGGGCAATCAGCCCCAGCATTTT.

The chain joins TRBV28 to TRBJ2-3; 13 positions agree with TRBD2. The J segment lost 3 bases and the V segment lost 9 bases, leaving 6 bases of the junction unmatched. CDR1 is MDHEN and CDR2 is SYDVKM in the germline V gene. The CDR3 totals 15 residues. The CDR3 sequence: CASTSGRAATDTQYF. The CDR3 bases are TGTGCCAGTACTAGCGGGAGGGCCGCGACAGATACGCAGTATTTT. Looking up the rest from reference TRBV28 and TRBJ2-3 gives the full variable domain: DVKVTQSSRYLVKRTGEKVFLECVQDMDHENMFWYRQDPGLGLRLIYFSYDVKMKEKGDIPEGYSVSREKKERFSLILESASTNQTSMYLCASTSGRAATDTQYFGPGTRLTVL.